This T cell receptor (beta chain) was captured in a study of cytomegalovirus exposure and HLA in healthy donors. This CDR3 contains 14 residues. Trimming removed 2 bases from V and 1 base from J, with 8 bases in between. CDR1 is SGHTA and CDR2 is FQGNSA in the germline V gene. Assay: immunoSEQ multiplex PCR; the TCRdb copy retains only in-frame clones and omits some. The sample records around 150,000 clones, about 90% being singletons. Concerning this clone itself: Its antigen is undetermined.

Study observations and caveats: A few chains tied to CMV proved CMV antigen-specific in vitro.

The rearrangement links TRBV7-2 to TRBJ1-1; D not certain. This TCR was sampled from a woman between 18 and 29 years old in good health and CMV-seropositive. The sample taken for sequencing was PBMCs. Here the CDR3 DNA reads TGTGCCAGCAGCTTAATGGCCAGGAACACTGAAGCTTTCTTT. It specifies CASSLMARNTEAFF.